A selection of T cell receptor beta chains follows, all from one sample in a study of shared clonotypes between healthy human individuals. Clones were read by immunoSEQ multiplex PCR, and TCRdb kept only the in-frame ones, dropping some. The sample holds roughly 1 million clones, 65% to 80% seen once. The sample consisted of memory CD4+ T cells sorted from blood. Receptors originate from a man between 18 and 29 years old in good health. CDR3s include the opening cysteine and the closing phenylalanine or tryptophan. The D gene is left open where the match is weak. Size is stated for part of the rows, as once, few or many counts, or as a class when the clone is expanded.

>.|TRBV7-2|TRBJ2-7|.
CASTKQSSYEQYF
TGTGCCAGCACCAAACAGAGCTCCTACGAGCAGTACTTC
>.|TRBV6-6|TRBJ2-3|.
CASGPGPSTDTQYF
TGTGCCAGCGGCCCGGGCCCTAGCACAGATACGCAGTATTTT
>.|TRBV2|TRBJ2-7|TRBD1
CASGRDRGSYEQYF
TGTGCCAGCGGAAGGGACAGAGGTTCCTACGAGCAGTACTTC
>.|TRBV5-4|TRBJ1-2|TRBD1
CASSLAGRGSYGYTF
TGTGCCAGCAGCTTGGCCGGCAGGGGGAGCTATGGCTACACCTTC
>.|TRBV5-1|TRBJ2-5|TRBD1
CASSLEGDSRETQYF
TGCGCCAGCAGCTTGGAGGGGGACAGTCGTGAGACCCAGTACTTC
>.|TRBV5-1|TRBJ1-4|.
CASSPGAATNEKLFF
TGCGCCAGCAGTCCAGGGGCGGCAACTAATGAAAAACTGTTTTTT
>.|TRBV5-1|TRBJ2-5|.
CASSLAGDLGETQYF
TGCGCCAGCAGCTTGGCGGGGGACCTGGGGGAGACCCAGTACTTC
>few|TRBV11-1|TRBJ2-4|.
CASSLGQAGIQYF
TGTGCCAGCAGCTTAGGACAGGCAGGCATTCAGTACTTC
>.|TRBV7-2|TRBJ2-6|.
CASSFLVSAPGANVLTF
TGTGCCAGCAGCTTTTTGGTCAGCGCTCCTGGGGCCAACGTCCTGACTTTC
>.|TRBV6-1|TRBJ2-7|.
CASIGIGVHEQYF
TGTGCCAGCATAGGTATCGGGGTCCACGAGCAGTACTTC
>few|TRBV6-6|TRBJ2-5|.
CASSKQETQYF
TGTGCCAGCAGTAAACAAGAGACCCAGTACTTC
>.|TRBV6-6|TRBJ2-3|.
CASKSGTDTQYF
TGTGCCAGCAAATCAGGCACAGATACGCAGTATTTT
>.|TRBV19|TRBJ2-7|TRBD2
CASRRGTSGGPYEQYF
TGTGCCAGTAGGAGAGGGACTAGCGGGGGTCCCTACGAGCAGTACTTC
>once|TRBV18|TRBJ1-4|.
CASSRGTNEKLFF
TGTGCCAGCTCCCGGGGAACTAATGAAAAACTGTTTTTT
>once|TRBV11-2|TRBJ1-1|.
CASSRQVKNTEAFF
TGTGCCAGCAGCCGACAGGTAAAGAACACTGAAGCTTTCTTT
>.|TRBV6-1|TRBJ2-1|.
CASSERKVSSYNEQFF
TGTGCCAGCAGTGAGAGGAAGGTGAGCTCCTACAATGAGCAGTTCTTC
>once|TRBV28|TRBJ1-6|TRBD1
CASSSGGSSYNSPLHF
TGTGCCAGCAGCTCAGGGGGGAGCTCCTATAATTCACCCCTCCACTTT
>.|TRBV6-5|TRBJ1-2|.
CASRRDPGGYTF
TGTGCCAGCAGAAGGGACCCAGGGGGCTACACCTTC
>.|TRBV7-2|TRBJ1-5|TRBD1
CASSLMWDRYSNQPQHF
TGTGCCAGCAGCTTAATGTGGGACAGATATAGCAATCAGCCCCAGCATTTT
>.|TRBV19|TRBJ1-1|.
CASSRGKNTEAFF
TGTGCCAGTAGTAGGGGAAAGAACACTGAAGCTTTCTTT
>.|TRBV6-5|TRBJ2-5|.
CATGGNANQETQYF
TGTGCCACCGGGGGAAACGCAAACCAAGAGACCCAGTACTTC
>.|TRBV11-2|TRBJ2-5|.
CASSFWGAETQYF
TGTGCCAGCAGCTTTTGGGGCGCAGAGACCCAGTACTTC
>.|TRBV5-1|TRBJ2-7|TRBD1
CASSLNTGGSYEQYF
TGCGCCAGCAGCTTGAACACAGGGGGATCCTACGAGCAGTACTTC
>.|TRBV9|TRBJ2-1|.
CASSGGVGSYNEQFF
TGTGCCAGCAGCGGGGGCGTGGGGTCCTACAATGAGCAGTTCTTC
>once|TRBV6-1|TRBJ1-6|.
CASSEKRNSPLHF
TGTGCCAGCAGTGAAAAGAGGAATTCACCCCTCCACTTT
>few|TRBV5-6|TRBJ2-3|.
CASSSLGSGSTDTQYF
TGTGCCAGCAGCTCCCTCGGGAGCGGGAGCACAGATACGCAGTATTTT
>once|TRBV2|TRBJ1-1|TRBD1
CASRAGTGGTEAFF
TGTGCCAGCAGAGCCGGGACAGGGGGAACTGAAGCTTTCTTT
>few|TRBV7-2|TRBJ1-2|TRBD1
CASSYGQGRGYTF
TGTGCCAGCAGCTACGGACAGGGCAGAGGCTACACCTTC
>.|TRBV5-1|TRBJ2-2|.
CASSLTGLTNTGELFF
TGCGCCAGCAGCTTGACGGGACTCACTAACACCGGGGAGCTGTTTTTT
>.|TRBV7-2|TRBJ1-4|.
CASSLENRQSLLNEKLFF
TGTGCCAGCAGCTTAGAAAACAGGCAGTCCCTCCTTAATGAAAAACTGTTTTTT
>.|TRBV9|TRBJ2-2|.
CASSAQTKNTGELFF
TGTGCCAGCAGCGCCCAGACAAAGAACACCGGGGAGCTGTTTTTT
>few|TRBV19|TRBJ2-7|.
CASRTGTPNYEQYF
TGTGCCAGTAGAACCGGGACCCCGAACTACGAGCAGTACTTC
>once|TRBV6-1|TRBJ1-1|.
CASSAKGSGTEAFF
TGTGCCAGCAGTGCGAAGGGGTCGGGCACTGAAGCTTTCTTT
>.|TRBV9|TRBJ1-1|.
CASSALGGTDTEAFF
TGTGCCAGCAGCGCTCTTGGAGGGACCGACACTGAAGCTTTCTTT
>.|TRBV30|TRBJ1-2|.
CAWTAAGEGHYGYTF
TGTGCCTGGACCGCAGCAGGGGAGGGCCACTATGGCTACACCTTC
>once|TRBV19|TRBJ2-3|.
CASSIDSYSITDTQYF
TGTGCCAGTAGTATAGATAGCTACAGTATCACAGATACGCAGTATTTT
>once|TRBV5-1|TRBJ1-1|TRBD1
CASSHGQGYNTEAFF
TGCGCCAGCAGTCATGGACAGGGGTATAACACTGAAGCTTTCTTT
>.|TRBV6-6|TRBJ2-7|.
CASSTAYEQYF
TGTGCCAGCAGTACCGCTTACGAGCAGTACTTC
>once|TRBV5-5|TRBJ2-7|TRBD1
CASSRTGTGTSYEQYF
TGTGCCAGCAGTAGGACCGGGACAGGGACCTCCTACGAGCAGTACTTC
>.|TRBV6-6|TRBJ1-4|.
CASSYWGTEKLFF
TGTGCCAGCAGCTATTGGGGGACTGAAAAACTGTTTTTT
>.|TRBV25-1|TRBJ1-2|TRBD1
CASSNRTGSLLYGYTF
TGTGCCAGCAGTAATCGGACAGGCTCCCTCCTCTATGGCTACACCTTC
>once|TRBV29-1|TRBJ2-3|TRBD2
CSASGKRDTQYF
TGCAGCGCTAGCGGGAAAAGAGATACGCAGTATTTT
>few|TRBV6-5|TRBJ1-5|.
CASSSDARLGQPQHF
TGTGCCAGCAGTTCCGACGCACGCCTCGGTCAGCCCCAGCATTTT
>.|TRBV13|TRBJ1-4|TRBD1
CASSLATGSEKLFF
TGTGCCAGCAGCTTAGCGACAGGGAGCGAAAAACTGTTTTTT
>.|TRBV4-1|TRBJ1-5|.
CASSRLGRDQPQHF
TGCGCCAGCAGCCGATTAGGGAGGGATCAGCCCCAGCATTTT
>once|TRBV5-1|TRBJ1-2|.
CASSLARTPGGYTF
TGCGCCAGCAGCTTGGCCCGAACTCCAGGGGGCTACACCTTC
>once|TRBV28|TRBJ2-3|.
CASRSTGSTDTQYF
TGTGCCAGCAGGTCGACAGGTAGCACAGATACGCAGTATTTT
>.|TRBV27|TRBJ2-7|TRBD1
CASSYGRTGVVEQYF
TGTGCCAGCAGTTACGGAAGGACAGGGGTCGTCGAGCAGTACTTC
>.|TRBV5-1|TRBJ2-7|.
CASSSRGYEQYF
TGCGCCAGCAGCTCAAGGGGATACGAGCAGTACTTC